Listed below are T cell receptor beta chains from one sample, sequenced in a study of T-cell memory formation after mild COVID-19. From the 5' RACE reads, TCRdb called clonotypes with MiXCR, one entry per CDR3 protein. The data show tens of thousands of distinct CDR3 sequences, around a quarter seen once. The sequenced sample was PBMCs or a T cell subset sorted from them (not recorded which). Receptors originate from a young man who had mild COVID-19 (a few samples of this study predate the infection). Cell type and time point are not known. The CDR3 runs from the conserved cysteine through the conserved F or W. Fields, in order: D gene, V gene, CDR3 length, J gene, clone size, CDR3 DNA, CDR3 protein. A D gene is named only where the DNA matches it firmly. Size is omitted from some rows. Given values are once, few, many or a class for expanded clones.

d_gene: .
v_gene: TRBV12-3/TRBV12-4
len: 12
j_gene: TRBJ1-4
abundance: .
CDR3nt: TGTGCCAGCAGTTTTGAGGGTGAAAAACTGTTTTTT
CDR3aa: CASSFEGEKLFF

d_gene: TRBD2
v_gene: TRBV20-1
len: 15
j_gene: TRBJ2-3
abundance: .
CDR3nt: TGCAGTGCTAGAGTGGCGGGGGGGCATCCAGATACGCAGTATTTT
CDR3aa: CSARVAGGHPDTQYF

d_gene: .
v_gene: TRBV5-6
len: 14
j_gene: TRBJ1-2
abundance: .
CDR3nt: TGTGCCAGCAGCCCTCTCGGGACGGCGTATGGCTACACCTTC
CDR3aa: CASSPLGTAYGYTF

d_gene: .
v_gene: TRBV5-1
len: 14
j_gene: TRBJ2-5
abundance: few
CDR3nt: TGCGCCAGCAGCTTACGGGGAACCCAAGAGACCCAGTACTTC
CDR3aa: CASSLRGTQETQYF

d_gene: .
v_gene: TRBV4-1
len: 17
j_gene: TRBJ2-1
abundance: .
CDR3nt: TGCGCCAGCAGCCAAGCCCCGTCTACTAGCTCCTACAATGAGCAGTTCTTC
CDR3aa: CASSQAPSTSSYNEQFF

d_gene: TRBD1
v_gene: TRBV12-3/TRBV12-4
len: 14
j_gene: TRBJ1-4
abundance: .
CDR3nt: TGTGCCAGCAGCCCGGGACAGGTGAATGAAAAACTGTTTTTT
CDR3aa: CASSPGQVNEKLFF

d_gene: TRBD1
v_gene: TRBV4-2
len: 15
j_gene: TRBJ2-1
abundance: .
CDR3nt: TGTGCCAGCAGCCTCCGGGACAGCTCCTACAATGAGCAGTTCTTC
CDR3aa: CASSLRDSSYNEQFF

d_gene: .
v_gene: TRBV6-5
len: 14
j_gene: TRBJ1-2
abundance: few
CDR3nt: TGTGCCAGCAGTTACGGTCCTGCTAACTATGGCTACACCTTC
CDR3aa: CASSYGPANYGYTF

d_gene: .
v_gene: TRBV28
len: 13
j_gene: TRBJ2-4
abundance: .
CDR3nt: TGTGCCAGCAGCCTGCAGTGGGGGGATATTCAGTACTTC
CDR3aa: CASSLQWGDIQYF

d_gene: .
v_gene: TRBV20-1
len: 13
j_gene: TRBJ2-5
abundance: .
CDR3nt: TGCAGTGCGCGGAGACAGGCCCAAGAGACCCAGTACTTC
CDR3aa: CSARRQAQETQYF

d_gene: TRBD1
v_gene: TRBV4-2
len: 15
j_gene: TRBJ2-7
abundance: few
CDR3nt: TGTGCCAGCAGCCAAGATCCGGGACAGACCTACGAGCAGTACTTC
CDR3aa: CASSQDPGQTYEQYF

d_gene: .
v_gene: TRBV10-3
len: 16
j_gene: TRBJ2-3
abundance: .
CDR3nt: TGTGCCATCAGTGAGCGCGACAGAGAGGGGGCAGATACGCAGTATTTT
CDR3aa: CAISERDREGADTQYF

d_gene: TRBD1
v_gene: TRBV29-1
len: 16
j_gene: TRBJ2-3
abundance: few
CDR3nt: TGCAGCGTTCAAGGAGGGTTGGACAGGGTGTTCGATACGCAGTATTTT
CDR3aa: CSVQGGLDRVFDTQYF

d_gene: .
v_gene: TRBV7-9
len: 14
j_gene: TRBJ2-5
abundance: few
CDR3nt: TGTGCCAGCAGCTTAGCGGGGACCCAAGAGACCCAGTACTTC
CDR3aa: CASSLAGTQETQYF

d_gene: .
v_gene: TRBV7-2
len: 13
j_gene: TRBJ2-5
abundance: few
CDR3nt: TGTGCCAGCAGCCCCCCCCTGGAGGAGACCCAGTACTTC
CDR3aa: CASSPPLEETQYF

d_gene: .
v_gene: TRBV7-9
len: 15
j_gene: TRBJ1-1
abundance: few
CDR3nt: TGTGCCAGCAGCTCTGTTGACGGGTGGGAAACTGAAGCTTTCTTT
CDR3aa: CASSSVDGWETEAFF

d_gene: TRBD2
v_gene: TRBV20-1
len: 16
j_gene: TRBJ2-5
abundance: few
CDR3nt: TGCAGTGCTAGAGATCTAATGACTAGCGGGGTAGAGACCCAGTACTTC
CDR3aa: CSARDLMTSGVETQYF

d_gene: .
v_gene: TRBV7-6
len: 15
j_gene: TRBJ1-1
abundance: .
CDR3nt: TGTGCCAGCAGCACCCGACAGGACGGAGGTACTGAAGCTTTCTTT
CDR3aa: CASSTRQDGGTEAFF

d_gene: .
v_gene: TRBV4-2
len: 13
j_gene: TRBJ2-7
abundance: .
CDR3nt: TGTGCCAGCAGCTACGACAGAGCCTACGAGCAGTACTTC
CDR3aa: CASSYDRAYEQYF

d_gene: .
v_gene: TRBV11-2
len: 14
j_gene: TRBJ1-6
abundance: .
CDR3nt: TGTGCCAGCAGGACCCCCGGGACTAATTCACCCCTCCACTTT
CDR3aa: CASRTPGTNSPLHF

d_gene: .
v_gene: TRBV28
len: 16
j_gene: TRBJ2-4
abundance: .
CDR3nt: TGTGCCAGCAGACAGGTCGAGGGGCTAGCCAAAAACATTCAGTACTTC
CDR3aa: CASRQVEGLAKNIQYF

d_gene: .
v_gene: TRBV5-1
len: 14
j_gene: TRBJ2-1
abundance: few
CDR3nt: TGCGCCAGCAGCTTGCCAGGGGGGAGCGCTGAGCAGTTCTTC
CDR3aa: CASSLPGGSAEQFF

d_gene: .
v_gene: TRBV12-3/TRBV12-4
len: 13
j_gene: TRBJ2-2
abundance: .
CDR3nt: TGTGCCAGCAGTTTAGGGGGGGCCGGGGAGCTGTTTTTT
CDR3aa: CASSLGGAGELFF

d_gene: .
v_gene: TRBV5-1
len: 14
j_gene: TRBJ2-1
abundance: few
CDR3nt: TGCGCCAGCAGCTTGGCCGGGACGCCGAATGAGCAGTTCTTC
CDR3aa: CASSLAGTPNEQFF

d_gene: .
v_gene: TRBV6-5
len: 14
j_gene: TRBJ2-1
abundance: few
CDR3nt: TGTGCCAGCAGTTACTCTCTGTGGGTCAATGAGCAGTTCTTC
CDR3aa: CASSYSLWVNEQFF

d_gene: .
v_gene: TRBV5-1
len: 16
j_gene: TRBJ2-3
abundance: .
CDR3nt: TGCGCCAGCAGCTTGGGCCGGGGGAGTAGCACAGATACGCAGTATTTT
CDR3aa: CASSLGRGSSTDTQYF

d_gene: TRBD1
v_gene: TRBV27
len: 12
j_gene: TRBJ2-1
abundance: many
CDR3nt: TGTGCCAGCGGGACAGCCTACAATGAGCAGTTCTTC
CDR3aa: CASGTAYNEQFF

d_gene: TRBD2
v_gene: TRBV2
len: 15
j_gene: TRBJ2-4
abundance: .
CDR3nt: TGTGCCAGCAGTGATCCGGGGGGGGCCAAAAACATTCAGTACTTC
CDR3aa: CASSDPGGAKNIQYF

d_gene: TRBD1
v_gene: TRBV7-9
len: 15
j_gene: TRBJ2-7
abundance: large
CDR3nt: TGTGCCAGCAGCGCACTCGACAGGGACACCTACGAGCAGTACTTC
CDR3aa: CASSALDRDTYEQYF

d_gene: .
v_gene: TRBV5-4
len: 14
j_gene: TRBJ2-7
abundance: .
CDR3nt: TGTGCCAGCAGCAAGCCGCCACCCTCCTACGAGCAGTACTTC
CDR3aa: CASSKPPPSYEQYF

d_gene: .
v_gene: TRBV4-2
len: 15
j_gene: TRBJ1-1
abundance: .
CDR3nt: TGTGCCAGCAGCCAGTCGAACGCGGTGAACACTGAAGCTTTCTTT
CDR3aa: CASSQSNAVNTEAFF

d_gene: .
v_gene: TRBV11-2
len: 12
j_gene: TRBJ1-1
abundance: few
CDR3nt: TGTGCCAGCAGCTGGGGGGGGTCTGAAGCTTTCTTT
CDR3aa: CASSWGGSEAFF

d_gene: .
v_gene: TRBV6-5
len: 16
j_gene: TRBJ2-4
abundance: .
CDR3nt: TGTGCCAGCAGTTACCAGGCGGGGCTAGCCAAAAACATTCAGTACTTC
CDR3aa: CASSYQAGLAKNIQYF

d_gene: .
v_gene: TRBV19
len: 14
j_gene: TRBJ2-1
abundance: few
CDR3nt: TGTGCCAGTAGTGGTAGCCTCTCCTACAATGAGCAGTTCTTC
CDR3aa: CASSGSLSYNEQFF

d_gene: TRBD1
v_gene: TRBV15
len: 14
j_gene: TRBJ1-2
abundance: .
CDR3nt: TGTGCCACCAGCACCGGACAGGGATTCTATGGCTACACCTTC
CDR3aa: CATSTGQGFYGYTF

d_gene: .
v_gene: TRBV12-3/TRBV12-4
len: 13
j_gene: TRBJ2-5
abundance: .
CDR3nt: TGTGCCAGCAGCCTTAGCGGTCAAGAGACCCAGTACTTC
CDR3aa: CASSLSGQETQYF

d_gene: .
v_gene: TRBV2
len: 14
j_gene: TRBJ1-2
abundance: .
CDR3nt: TGTGCCACCCTCCTGGGGAGGGTTCACTATGGCTACACCTTC
CDR3aa: CATLLGRVHYGYTF

d_gene: .
v_gene: TRBV15
len: 13
j_gene: TRBJ2-5
abundance: .
CDR3nt: TGTGCCACCACCGAAGCAGGGCCCCAGACCCAGTACTTC
CDR3aa: CATTEAGPQTQYF

d_gene: .
v_gene: TRBV10-1
len: 16
j_gene: TRBJ1-2
abundance: .
CDR3nt: TGCGCCAGCAGTGTGGTAGTTCAGCTAACTAACTATGGCTACACCTTC
CDR3aa: CASSVVVQLTNYGYTF

d_gene: TRBD2
v_gene: TRBV24-1
len: 15
j_gene: TRBJ2-3
abundance: few
CDR3nt: TGTGCCACCAGTGATTTGCAATCTGGGGAGGGTACGCAGTATTTT
CDR3aa: CATSDLQSGEGTQYF

d_gene: .
v_gene: TRBV5-1
len: 15
j_gene: TRBJ2-7
abundance: few
CDR3nt: TGCGCCAGCAGCTTGGGACAGGGGAGGGTCTACGAGCAGTACTTC
CDR3aa: CASSLGQGRVYEQYF

d_gene: TRBD2
v_gene: TRBV30
len: 15
j_gene: TRBJ2-3
abundance: few
CDR3nt: TGTGCCTGGAGTGTACGCGGGGGGGCCTGGGATACGCAGTATTTT
CDR3aa: CAWSVRGGAWDTQYF